A selection of T cell receptor beta chains follows, all from one sample in a study of cytomegalovirus exposure and HLA in healthy donors. Using immunoSEQ multiplex PCR, the repertoire was profiled, and TCRdb retains in-frame clones only, with some absent. The sample records fewer than 70,000 clones, 60% to 75% being singletons. Sequencing used PBMCs. The receptors stem from a woman in her sixties in good health and CMV-seropositive. Both conserved end residues are part of each CDR3. The D gene is left open where the match is weak. The size entry is marked missing in some rows and otherwise reads once, few, many or a size class.

v_call	j_call	clone_size	d_call	cdr3_aa	cdr3_nt
TRBV11-2	TRBJ1-1	-	-	CASSSRGDTEAFF	TGTGCCAGCAGCTCCCGGGGGGACACTGAAGCTTTCTTT
TRBV12-5	TRBJ2-2	-	-	CASGPKGVGELFF	TGTGCTAGTGGCCCCAAGGGGGTCGGGGAGCTGTTTTTT
TRBV7-6	TRBJ1-3	few	-	CASSLGASSGNTIYF	TGTGCCAGCAGCTTAGGGGCGAGCTCTGGAAACACCATATATTTT
TRBV5-1	TRBJ2-7	few	TRBD1	CASSLDRVFYEQYF	TGCGCCAGCAGCCTCGACAGGGTTTTCTACGAGCAGTACTTC
TRBV9	TRBJ2-5	-	-	CASSATGKTQYF	TGTGCCAGCAGCGCTACGGGGAAGACCCAGTACTTC
TRBV9	TRBJ2-1	-	TRBD2	CASSGTSGGDEQFF	TGTGCCAGCAGCGGGACTAGCGGGGGGGATGAGCAGTTCTTC
TRBV19	TRBJ2-2	-	-	CASKMTRNTGELFF	TGTGCCAGTAAGATGACACGTAACACCGGGGAGCTGTTTTTT
TRBV10-1	TRBJ2-2	-	TRBD2	CASSGITSGGTGELFF	TGCGCCAGCAGTGGAATTACTAGCGGGGGCACCGGGGAGCTGTTTTTT
TRBV19	TRBJ1-4	-	TRBD1	CASSMTGLTEKLFF	TGTGCCAGTAGTATGACAGGGTTGACTGAAAAACTGTTTTTT
TRBV2	TRBJ2-5	-	-	CASSEGRVSGETQYF	TGTGCCAGCAGTGAAGGGAGGGTGAGTGGAGAGACCCAGTACTTC
TRBV11-2	TRBJ1-1	-	-	CASSPGRANTEAFF	TGTGCCAGCAGCCCGGGGAGGGCGAACACTGAAGCTTTCTTT
TRBV4-1	TRBJ1-2	-	-	CASSQDWGDYGYTF	TGCGCCAGCAGCCAAGATTGGGGCGACTATGGCTACACCTTC
TRBV10-1	TRBJ2-5	-	TRBD1	CASSESGTEQETQYF	TGCGCCAGCAGTGAGTCCGGGACAGAACAAGAGACCCAGTACTTC
TRBV6-1	TRBJ2-5	-	-	CASSETQRFQETQYF	TGTGCCAGCAGTGAAACCCAGCGGTTCCAAGAGACCCAGTACTTC
TRBV13	TRBJ1-1	-	TRBD1	CASSRQGTEAFF	TGTGCCAGCAGCCGACAGGGCACTGAAGCTTTCTTT
TRBV19	TRBJ1-2	-	TRBD1	CASSVGQGVDGYTF	TGTGCCAGTAGTGTGGGACAGGGGGTCGACGGCTACACCTTC
TRBV2	TRBJ2-1	-	-	CASSDGSGSYNEQFF	TGTGCCAGCAGTGACGGATCCGGGAGTTACAATGAGCAGTTCTTC
TRBV18	TRBJ1-4	-	-	CASSPRQAGNEKLFF	TGTGCCAGCTCTCCCAGACAGGCGGGTAATGAAAAACTGTTTTTT
TRBV19	TRBJ2-7	-	-	CASSIHASQGSFSYEQYF	TGTGCCAGTAGTATTCATGCTAGTCAGGGGAGCTTCTCCTACGAGCAGTACTTC
TRBV9	TRBJ1-1	-	-	CASSFQGEVNTEAFF	TGTGCCAGCAGCTTCCAGGGTGAGGTGAACACTGAAGCTTTCTTT
TRBV5-7	TRBJ2-7	-	-	CASSLSRVDEQYF	TGTGCCAGCAGCTTATCCAGGGTCGACGAGCAGTACTTC
TRBV30	TRBJ1-1	-	-	CAWSRQAQAFF	TGTGCCTGGAGCCGACAGGCCCAAGCTTTCTTT
TRBV19	TRBJ1-6	few	-	CASSLLANSPLHF	TGTGCCAGTAGTCTACTCGCGAATTCACCCCTCCACTTT
TRBV4-2	TRBJ1-5	-	-	CASSQGRNNQPQHF	TGTGCCAGCAGCCAAGGCAGGAACAATCAGCCCCAGCATTTT
TRBV28	TRBJ1-2	-	TRBD1	CASSAGTGSNYGYTF	TGTGCCAGCAGTGCCGGGACAGGTTCTAACTATGGCTACACCTTC
TRBV21-1	TRBJ1-1	few	-	CPQRDRGNEAFF	TGTCCCCAGAGGGACAGGGGGAATGAAGCTTTCTTT
TRBV7-9	TRBJ2-7	-	TRBD2	CASSPGTSGFSYEQYF	TGTGCCAGCAGCCCGGGGACTAGCGGGTTTTCCTACGAGCAGTACTTC
TRBV5-1	TRBJ2-7	few	TRBD2	CASSLAGKRGDYEQYF	TGCGCCAGCAGCTTGGCCGGCAAGCGGGGGGACTACGAGCAGTACTTC
TRBV30	TRBJ2-3	-	TRBD1	CAWSVQGTDTQYF	TGTGCCTGGAGTGTACAGGGGACAGATACGCAGTATTTT
TRBV5-1	TRBJ1-1	-	TRBD1	CASTRDSPNTEAFF	TGCGCCAGCACCCGGGACAGTCCGAACACTGAAGCTTTCTTT
TRBV5-5	TRBJ1-1	-	-	CASRGVGNTEAFF	TGTGCCAGCCGGGGGGTGGGGAACACTGAAGCTTTCTTT
TRBV5-6	TRBJ2-5	few	-	CASSLYRQETQYF	TGTGCCAGCAGCTTGTACAGACAAGAGACCCAGTACTTC
TRBV6-5	TRBJ1-2	-	TRBD1	CASSWDSRSGGYTF	TGTGCCAGCAGCTGGGACAGCCGTTCCGGTGGCTACACCTTC
TRBV5-4	TRBJ2-3	once	TRBD1	CASSTDRVEQYF	TGTGCCAGCAGCACTGACAGGGTCGAGCAGTATTTT
TRBV6-1	TRBJ1-5	-	TRBD1	CASSEAGTGSRRPQHF	TGTGCCAGCAGTGAGGCCGGGACAGGGTCTCGGAGGCCCCAGCATTTT
TRBV25-1	TRBJ2-1	-	TRBD2	CASRRGLASHEQFF	TGTGCCAGCAGGAGGGGACTAGCGTCGCATGAGCAGTTCTTC
TRBV6-1	TRBJ1-3	once	-	CASSEGGAGNTIYF	TGTGCCAGCAGTGAAGGGGGGGCTGGAAACACCATATATTTT